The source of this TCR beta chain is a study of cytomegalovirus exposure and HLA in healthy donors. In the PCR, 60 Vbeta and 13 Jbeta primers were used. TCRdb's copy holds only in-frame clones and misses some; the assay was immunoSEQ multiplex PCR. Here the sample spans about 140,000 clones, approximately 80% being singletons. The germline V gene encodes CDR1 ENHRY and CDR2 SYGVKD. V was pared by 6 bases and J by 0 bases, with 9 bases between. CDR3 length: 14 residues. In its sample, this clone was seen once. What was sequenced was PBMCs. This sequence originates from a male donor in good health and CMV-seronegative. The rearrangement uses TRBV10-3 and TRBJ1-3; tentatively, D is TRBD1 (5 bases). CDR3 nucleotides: TGTGCCATCAGCCGACAGATCTCTGGAAACACCATATATTTT. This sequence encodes CAISRQISGNTIYF.